These 9 T cell receptor beta chains were sequenced from one sample in a study of blood T cells in healthy people across ages. Sample-barcoded 5' priming and a J-beta primer mix drove a second PCR of about 7 to 11 cycles. MiXCR, run by TCRdb on the 5' RACE reads, gives a single entry per CDR3 protein. The sample yields some 1.4 million distinct CDR3 sequences, about 43% seen once. Material: blood. The receptors shown here come from a woman aged 18-35 years in good health.

The chain couples TRBV6-5 to TRBJ2-1, with 10 bases that match TRBD2. The junction had 8 bases not matched to a gene; V was cut back by 6 bases and J by 6 bases. This CDR3 contains 15 residues. The germline gives CDR1 MNHEY, CDR2 SVGAGI. The CDR3 protein is CASSPVERGGNEQFF. CDR3 DNA: TGTGCCAGCAGCCCCGTCGAGCGGGGGGGCAATGAGCAGTTCTTC.

The V call is TRBV12-3 or TRBV12-4, the J call TRBJ2-4; tentative D call: TRBD1 (5 bases). There are 17 residues in the CDR3. Trimming took off 2 bases at V and 1 base at J, with 15 bases between the two ends. The CDR3 loop is CASSLIPRVGAKNIQYF. CDR3 sequence (DNA): TGTGCCAGCAGTTTAATTCCCAGGGTAGGCGCCAAAAACATTCAGTACTTC.

The table lists this clonotype with a count of one. V gene TRBV5-4 combines with J gene TRBJ2-3, with 7 positions matching TRBD2. V was pared by 2 bases and J by 5 bases, with 11 bases of the junction left unmatched. The CDR3 has 16 amino acids. CDR1 is SGHNT and CDR2 is YYREEE in the germline V gene (reference sequence). Here the CDR3 DNA reads TGTGCCAGCAGCTTTAAACAGGCTAGCGGTTTAGATACGCAGTATTTT. It translates to CASSFKQASGLDTQYF.

The chain uses TRBV28 and TRBJ1-2; 8 positions match TRBD1. Germline CDR1 is MDHEN and CDR2 is SYDVKM. With 3 bases clipped from V and 4 bases from J, the junction kept 10 bases outside the gene matches. CDR3 size: 16 residues. In DNA form, the CDR3 reads TGTGCCAGCAGTTTTGTCGGTCAGGGGGCCGGCTATGGCTACACCTTC. This gives the protein CASSFVGQGAGYGYTF.

This chain links TRBV5-1 with TRBJ2-1; 7 nucleotides match TRBD2. From germline, CDR1 is SGHRS and CDR2 YFSETQ. The CDR3 loop spans 13 amino acids. V lost 3 bases to trimming and J lost 8 bases; unmatched junction nucleotides: 5. DNA of the CDR3: TGCGCCAGCAGCTCCCTGGGAGGGGATGAGCAGTTCTTC. Translated, it gives CASSSLGGDEQFF.

A few counts support this clonotype. CDR3 in amino acids: CASSPGLSPGNEKLFF. The CDR3 DNA sequence: TGTGCCAGCAGCCCTGGGCTATCCCCCGGTAATGAAAAACTGTTTTTT. This sequence joins TRBV7-6 and TRBJ1-4; D uncertain. The ends were cut back, 5 bases at V and 4 bases at J, with 17 bases in the middle. In germline, CDR1 is SGHVS, CDR2 FNYEAQ. The CDR3 has 16 residues.

This clonotype was observed a few times. At one boundary the junction diverges from the germline segment, which might be a read error. The chain is built from TRBV10-3 and TRBJ2-7; a possible D gene is TRBD1 (6 bases). The germline CDR1 and CDR2 sequences are ENHRY and SYGVKD. The length of the CDR3 is 14 residues. CDR3 in DNA: TGTGCCATCAGGGAGTCGCCGGACAGCTACGAGCAGTACTTC. Translated, it gives CAIRESPDSYEQYF.

The CDR3 region has the DNA TGTGCCAGCAGCATAGGACAGCAATACGAGCAGTACTTC. It translates to CASSIGQQYEQYF. This chain connects TRBV7-6 to TRBJ2-7; TRBD1 might be the D (6 bases). V lost 5 bases and J 4 bases, leaving 12 bases between the germline ends. CDR1 SGHVS and CDR2 FNYEAQ come from the germline V gene. This CDR3 has 13 residues.

The rearrangement uses TRBV20-1 and TRBJ1-5; D is perhaps TRBD1 (6 bases). The V end was cut by 6 bases, the J end by 4 bases, with 16 bases between. The CDR3 covers 14 residues. Germline V gene sequence: CDR1 DFQATT, CDR2 SNEGSKA (reference sequence). This CDR3 reads CSAQLQGRNQPQHF. The CDR3 region has the DNA TGCAGTGCCCAACTACAGGGACGGAATCAGCCCCAGCATTTT.